Reported below is one T cell receptor (beta chain). TCRdb's copy holds only in-frame clones and misses some; the assay was immunoSEQ multiplex PCR. Of about 290,000 clones in the sample, roughly 90% were seen once. The data belong to a study of blood T cell repertoires in COVID-19. Across the study: Sites across the United States, Italy and Spain contributed samples from acute and convalescent COVID-19.

The CDR3 runs 16 residues. Germline loops: CDR1 SGHNT, CDR2 YYREEE (reference sequence). V was pared by 4 bases and J by 4 bases, with 10 bases of the junction left unmatched. Cohort assignment relied on participant-reported clinical history. The receptor comes from a woman aged 40 to 50 who had recovered from COVID-19. The gene calls are TRBV5-4 and TRBJ2-2, with TRBD2 matching 7 bases. The sequenced sample was PBMCs or T cells enriched from blood (not recorded which). The CDR3 spells CASSLIAGAPTGELFF. Written as DNA, the CDR3 is TGTGCCAGCAGCCTGATAGCGGGTGCCCCCACCGGGGAGCTGTTTTTT.